The TCR beta chain described here comes from a study of CD8+ T cells in alopecia areata. Regarding the study as a whole: Besides other cells, scalp samples also yield sequences of resident alphabeta T cells from normal skin.

Turning to this clone: The antigen remains unidentified.

Documented treatment: oral pan-JAK inhibitor, 5-10 mg twice daily. The V and J ends lost 1 base and 7 bases respectively, with 11 bases between them. This CDR3 comprises 14 residues. The V gene's germline CDR1 is SGHTA and CDR2 FQGNSA. RNA extraction was followed by reverse transcription into cDNA, which acted as the sequencing template. The assay was immunoSEQ multiplex PCR, and TCRdb's table has in-frame clones only and misses some. The sample shows under 95,000 clones, about two thirds of them seen only once. The V call is TRBV7-2, the J call TRBJ1-5, with D maybe TRBD1 (5 bases). The TCR comes from a human donor with alopecia areata. This sample comprised CD8+ T cells sorted from blood, obtained around week 42, from a patient treated with tofacitinib. Here the CDR3 DNA reads TGTGCCAGCAGCTTAGGGGGCGTAGGGCAGCCCCAGCATTTT. Its translation is CASSLGGVGQPQHF.